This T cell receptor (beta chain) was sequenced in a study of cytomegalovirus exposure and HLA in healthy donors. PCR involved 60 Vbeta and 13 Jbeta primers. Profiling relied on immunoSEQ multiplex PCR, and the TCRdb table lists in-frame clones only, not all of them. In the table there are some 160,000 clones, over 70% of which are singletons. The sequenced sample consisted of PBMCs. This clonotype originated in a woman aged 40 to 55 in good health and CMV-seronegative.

Here the CDR3 reads CASSLGELNYGYTF. The DNA for the CDR3 is TGTGCCAGCAGTCTGGGAGAACTCAACTATGGCTACACCTTC. The genes are TRBV2 and TRBJ1-2; D unresolved. The CDR3 runs to 14 residues. The V end lost 5 bases, the J end lost 2 bases, and 12 bases lay between the germline ends. Germline V lookup: CDR1 SNHLY, CDR2 FYNNEI.